A selection of T cell receptor beta chains follows, all from one sample in a study of blood T cell repertoires in COVID-19. Sequenced by immunoSEQ multiplex PCR; TCRdb stores in-frame clones only, minus some. The table shows a few hundred thousand clones, with roughly 88% occurring only once. The sequenced sample was PBMCs or T cells enriched from blood (not recorded which). The receptors derive from a woman aged 40 to 55 with acute COVID-19. CDR3s include the opening cysteine and the closing phenylalanine or tryptophan. Each record gives: D gene, V gene, clone size, J gene, CDR3 protein, CDR3 DNA. D genes are given only for firm matches. A clone size is listed for some rows: how often the clone was seen (once, few, many), or a class if it is expanded.

>-|TRBV12-3/TRBV12-4|-|TRBJ1-2
CASSNPGDYGYTF
TGTGCCAGCAGTAATCCGGGGGACTATGGCTACACCTTC
>TRBD1|TRBV2|-|TRBJ2-7
CASRHPTGTVYEQYF
TGTGCCAGCAGACACCCGACAGGGACGGTCTACGAGCAGTACTTC
>-|TRBV7-8|-|TRBJ1-1
CASSLGTVMNTEAFF
TGTGCCAGCAGCTTAGGCACGGTTATGAACACTGAAGCTTTCTTT
>TRBD1|TRBV10-3|-|TRBJ2-1
CAIRADRGQNNEQFF
TGTGCCATCAGAGCCGACAGGGGGCAAAACAATGAGCAGTTCTTC
>-|TRBV18|-|TRBJ2-7
CASSPRLTATSSYEQYF
TGTGCCAGCTCACCACGACTGACAGCAACCTCTTCCTACGAGCAGTACTTC
>-|TRBV5-1|-|TRBJ2-2
CASSLGLSNTGELFF
TGCGCCAGCAGCTTGGGGCTGTCGAACACCGGGGAGCTGTTTTTT
>-|TRBV9|-|TRBJ1-2
CASSVDEGNYGYTF
TGTGCCAGCAGCGTAGATGAGGGTAACTATGGCTACACCTTC
>-|TRBV4-3|-|TRBJ2-2
CASSQDTQGGTGELFF
TGCGCCAGCAGCCAAGATACCCAGGGGGGCACCGGGGAGCTGTTTTTT
>TRBD2|TRBV29-1|-|TRBJ2-2
CSVVPTSSANTGELFF
TGCAGCGTTGTTCCGACTAGCAGCGCGAACACCGGGGAGCTGTTTTTT
>-|TRBV30|-|TRBJ2-1
CAWKPAATYNEQFF
TGTGCCTGGAAACCGGCGGCAACCTACAATGAGCAGTTCTTC
>-|TRBV21-1|-|TRBJ2-7
CASISRLAGIKSYEQYF
TGTGCCAGCATTTCCAGACTAGCGGGGATTAAGTCCTACGAGCAGTACTTC
>-|TRBV29-1|-|TRBJ2-1
CSARGQVGGNEQFF
TGCAGCGCCCGAGGGCAGGTCGGTGGCAATGAGCAGTTCTTC
>-|TRBV11-3|once|TRBJ1-2
CASSLDHTTAYGYTF
TGTGCCAGCAGCTTAGATCATACGACAGCCTATGGCTACACCTTC
>TRBD1|TRBV15|-|TRBJ1-5
CATSRGDSYNQPQHF
TGTGCCACCAGCAGAGGGGACAGTTATAATCAGCCCCAGCATTTT
>-|TRBV18|-|TRBJ1-6
CASSPTGDDSPLHF
TGTGCCAGCTCACCGACAGGAGATGATTCACCCCTCCACTTT
>TRBD1|TRBV5-4|-|TRBJ2-7
CASSLGQGNLEQYF
TGTGCCAGCAGCCTAGGACAGGGTAACTTAGAGCAGTACTTC
>-|TRBV2|-|TRBJ1-1
CASKPAGNTEAFF
TGTGCCAGCAAACCCGCAGGGAACACTGAAGCTTTCTTT
>-|TRBV24-1|-|TRBJ2-2
CATEATGELFF
TGTGCCACCGAAGCAACCGGGGAGCTGTTTTTT
>TRBD1|TRBV25-1|-|TRBJ1-4
CASRTGEKLFF
TGTGCCAGCAGGACAGGGGAAAAACTGTTTTTT
>TRBD1|TRBV5-1|-|TRBJ1-1
CASSRGQGNVNTEAFF
TGCGCCAGCAGCCGGGGACAGGGGAACGTGAACACTGAAGCTTTCTTT